The 13 T cell receptor beta chains below were found in one sample sequenced in a study of blood T cell repertoires in COVID-19. The data were produced by immunoSEQ multiplex PCR, yet TCRdb's version contains in-frame clones alone and is incomplete. The data show 500,000 to 600,000 clones, with roughly nine tenths seen just once and roughly 8.3% held by the top ten. The sample was peripheral blood. The origin of the receptors is a woman between 45 and 65 years old with COVID-19, enrolled during active disease.

The V and J genes are TRBV28 and TRBJ2-7, with TRBD1 matching over 8 bases. CDR1 MDHEN and CDR2 SYDVKM come from the germline V gene. Germline trimming cut 6 bases from V and 0 bases from J; bases unmatched to any gene: 13. The CDR3 consists of 17 residues. The CDR3 reads CASSFPSDRALSYEQYF. In nucleotides, the CDR3 is TGTGCCAGCAGCTTTCCCTCGGACAGGGCCCTCTCCTACGAGCAGTACTTC.

The rearrangement joins TRBV3-1 (or the pseudogene TRBV3-2) to TRBJ1-2, with TRBD1 as a possible D gene (5 bases). V lost 4 bases and J 9 bases, leaving 24 bases between the germline ends. This CDR3 spans 16 amino acids. The germline gives CDR1 LGHDT, CDR2 YNNKEL (reference sequence). The CDR3 protein is CASSLLSGGGRGSYTF. CDR3 sequence (DNA): TGTGCCAGCAGCCTCCTGTCAGGCGGGGGTCGGGGAAGCTACACCTTC.

The V gene is TRBV28, the J gene TRBJ2-3; 8 bases line up with TRBD1. CDR3 length equals 16 residues. Losses at the gene ends were 5 bases for V and 0 bases for J; bases not matched to a gene: 7. CDR1 and CDR2 from the germline V gene are MDHEN and SYDVKM. The CDR3 bases are TGTGCCAGCAGTCCGTGGACAGGGACTAGCACAGATACGCAGTATTTT. This translates into CASSPWTGTSTDTQYF.

The chain uses TRBV7-2 and TRBJ1-3; D not certain. The CDR3 is 15 residues long. With 3 bases removed from V and 0 bases from J, the gap between germline ends came to 9 bases. Germline V gives CDR1 SGHTA, CDR2 FQGNSA. The CDR3 bases are TGTGCCAGCAGCTTCACAGTCAACTCTGGAAACACCATATATTTT. Residues: CASSFTVNSGNTIYF.

This chain connects TRBV10-3 to TRBJ1-2, with 9 bases that match TRBD1. Trimming took 7 bases from V and 6 from J; bases not matched to a gene: 6. The CDR3 extends over 13 amino acids. CDR1 is ENHRY, CDR2 SYGVKD, per germline. Here the CDR3 DNA reads TGTGCCATCAACTTGGGACAGGGCCATGGCTACACCTTC. Translated, it gives CAINLGQGHGYTF.

The V gene is TRBV7-2, the J gene TRBJ2-7; 9 bases align to TRBD2. Unmatched junction bases numbered 5, after V lost 1 base and J lost 4 bases. The CDR3 extends over 15 amino acids. Germline V gene data show CDR1 as SGHTA and CDR2 as FQGNSA. As DNA, the CDR3 is TGTGCCAGCAGCTTAGGTGGCGGGGGGGGATACGAGCAGTACTTC. Protein product: CASSLGGGGGYEQYF.

The J gene is TRBJ2-7, the V gene TRBV18, with D unclear. CDR1 and CDR2 (germline): KGHSH, LQKENI. The CDR3 runs to 12 residues. V dropped 8 bases and J dropped 3 bases, with 11 bases sitting between them. Here the CDR3 reads CASAYESYEQYF. The CDR3 DNA reads TGTGCCAGCGCCTACGAGAGCTACGAGCAGTACTTC.

The chain uses TRBV28 and TRBJ2-3, with TRBD1 identical over 7 bases. CDR1 is MDHEN and CDR2 is SYDVKM in the germline V gene. The trim removed 7 bases at V and 2 bases at J, leaving 6 bases unmatched. The CDR3 totals 14 residues. CDR3 nucleotides: TGTGCCAGCAAGGCAGGGACAGCCACAGATACGCAGTATTTT. It encodes CASKAGTATDTQYF.

J is TRBJ1-1 and V is TRBV29-1; no clear D gene. CDR3 size: 12 residues. V dropped 6 bases and J dropped 2 bases, with 10 bases sitting between them. CDR1 and CDR2 from the germline V gene are SQVTM and ANQGSEA. Here the CDR3 DNA reads TGCAGCGTCCCAGGAGGAAACACTGAAGCTTTCTTT. Protein sequence: CSVPGGNTEAFF. The variable domain in full, completed from reference TRBV29-1 and TRBJ1-1, reads SAVISQKPSRDICQRGTSLTIQCQVDSQVTMMFWYRQQPGQSLTLIATANQGSEATYESGFVIDKFPISRPNLTFSTLTVSNMSPEDSSIYLCSVPGGNTEAFFGQGTRLTVV.

CDR3 sequence (DNA): TGTGCCAGCAGCCCGCTAGCGGGGGGGATTAGAAATGAGCAGTTCTTC. Translated: CASSPLAGGIRNEQFF. This chain links TRBV7-7 with TRBJ2-1; 12 bases align to TRBD2. The V gene's germline CDR1 is SSHAT and CDR2 FNYEAQ (reference sequence). The CDR3 totals 16 residues. V shed 5 bases and J 7 bases; nucleotides not matched to a gene: 9.

The CDR3 here is CASRDAGGSDTQYF. DNA of the CDR3: TGTGCCAGCCGGGACGCCGGGGGATCAGATACGCAGTATTTT. This chain connects TRBV19 to TRBJ2-3; D possibly corresponds to TRBD2 (6 bases). Trimming left V 9 bases short and J 4 bases short, with 17 bases between. CDR3 length: 14 amino acids. Germline CDR1 LNHDA, CDR2 SQIVND (reference sequence).

This sequence joins TRBV6-5 and TRBJ1-1; 7 nucleotides match TRBD1. Per germline, CDR1 MNHEY and CDR2 SVGAGI. Losses at the gene ends were 7 bases for V and 5 bases for J; bases not matched to a gene: 4. This CDR3 has 12 amino acids. The CDR3 bases are TGTGCCAGCACCTTGACAGGGACTGAAGCTTTCTTT. Its protein is CASTLTGTEAFF.

The chain has TRBV25-1 and TRBJ2-4, with 9 bases that match TRBD1. V dropped 6 bases and J dropped 7; count of bases not matched to a gene: 7. Germline V gene data show CDR1 as MGHDK and CDR2 as SYGVNS. This CDR3 has 14 amino acids. The CDR3 DNA follows: TGTGCCAGCAGCCAGGGACAGGGTGGTAACATTCAGTACTTC. As protein: CASSQGQGGNIQYF. The whole variable domain, remainder taken from reference TRBV25-1 and TRBJ2-4, is EADIYQTPRYLVIGTGKKITLECSQTMGHDKMYWYQQDPGMELHLIHYSYGVNSTEKGDLSSESTVSRIRTEHFPLTLESARPSHTSQYLCASSQGQGGNIQYFGAGTRLSVL.